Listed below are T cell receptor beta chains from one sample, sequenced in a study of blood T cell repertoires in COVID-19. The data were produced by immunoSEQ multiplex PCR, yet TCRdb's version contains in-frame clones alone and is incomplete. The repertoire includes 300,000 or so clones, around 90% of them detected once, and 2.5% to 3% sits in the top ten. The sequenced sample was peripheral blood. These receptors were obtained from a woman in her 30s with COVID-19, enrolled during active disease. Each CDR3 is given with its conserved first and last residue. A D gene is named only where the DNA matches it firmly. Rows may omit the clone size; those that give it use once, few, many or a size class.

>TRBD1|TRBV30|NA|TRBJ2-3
TGTGCTTCTTCCAAGACAGGGGGGAATCCCGGTACGCAGTATTTT
CASSKTGGNPGTQYF
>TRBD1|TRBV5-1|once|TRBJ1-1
TGCGCCAGCAGCTACCGGACAGGGAGTGAAGCTTTCTTT
CASSYRTGSEAFF
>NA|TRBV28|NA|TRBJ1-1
TGTGCCAGCAGTTTCAGAGGGGGAAGCGCTGAAGCTTTCTTT
CASSFRGGSAEAFF
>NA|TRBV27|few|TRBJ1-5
TGTGCCAGCAGTCACAGTTATAGTCAGCCCCAGCATTTT
CASSHSYSQPQHF
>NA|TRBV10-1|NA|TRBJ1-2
TGCGCCAGCAGTGAGTCTTGGGGAGCTAACTATGGCTACACCTTC
CASSESWGANYGYTF
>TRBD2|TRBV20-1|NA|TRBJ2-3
TGCAGTGCTAGTTTTTTAGCGGGAGGGCGGGATACGCAGTATTTT
CSASFLAGGRDTQYF
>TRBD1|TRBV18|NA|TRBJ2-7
TGTGCCAGCTCGCCCCTTTCCGGGACAGGGAACGAGCAGTACTTC
CASSPLSGTGNEQYF
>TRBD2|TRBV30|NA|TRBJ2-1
TGTGCCTGGAGTGTAGAAGCGGGAGTGGAGTTCTTC
CAWSVEAGVEFF
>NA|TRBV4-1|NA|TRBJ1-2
TGCGCCAGCAGCCAAGAACTCTACAACTATGGCTACACCTTC
CASSQELYNYGYTF
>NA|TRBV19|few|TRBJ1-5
TGTGCCAGTAGAGGAAAGGGGTATCAGCCCCAGCATTTT
CASRGKGYQPQHF
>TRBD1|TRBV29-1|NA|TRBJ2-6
TGCAGCGTTTGGTCTGCCGGGACAGGGTCCCCTGGGGCCAACGTCCTGACTTTC
CSVWSAGTGSPGANVLTF
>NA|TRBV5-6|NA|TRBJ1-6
TGTGCCAGCAGCCGCAGGGTAATAGTTAATTCACCCCTCCACTTT
CASSRRVIVNSPLHF
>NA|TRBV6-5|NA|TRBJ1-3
TGTGCCAGCAGGGAGGCTGCTGGAAACACCATATATTTT
CASREAAGNTIYF
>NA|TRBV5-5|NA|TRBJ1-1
TGTGCCAGCAGCTTGTCATACGGCACTGAAGCTTTCTTT
CASSLSYGTEAFF
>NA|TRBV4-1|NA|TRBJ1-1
TGCGCCAGCAGCCAAGGAACTAACACTGAAGCTTTCTTT
CASSQGTNTEAFF
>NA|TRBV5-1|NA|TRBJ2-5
TGCGCCAGCAGAACCGTGGTCGCGGGCTACGAGACCCAGTACTTC
CASRTVVAGYETQYF
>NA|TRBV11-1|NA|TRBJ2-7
TGTGCCAGCAGCTGGCGGCGGGTGGACTACGAGCAGTACTTC
CASSWRRVDYEQYF
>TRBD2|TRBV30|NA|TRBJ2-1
TGTGCCTTCGATAGCGGGATTATCGGCTCCTACAATGAGCAGTTCTTC
CAFDSGIIGSYNEQFF
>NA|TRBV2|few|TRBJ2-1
TGTGCCAGCCGAGAGGGAGGTGAGCAGTTCTTC
CASREGGEQFF
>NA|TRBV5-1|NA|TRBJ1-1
TGCGCCAGCAGCTTGGAGTTCGTCGGGACTGAAGCTTTCTTT
CASSLEFVGTEAFF
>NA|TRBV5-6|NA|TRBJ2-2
TGTGCCAGCAGCTTGTGGACAAAATCTATCGGGGAGCTGTTTTTT
CASSLWTKSIGELFF
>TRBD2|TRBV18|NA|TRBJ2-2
TGTGCCAGCTCACTCGGGACTAGCGGGATGGCCGGGGAGCTGTTTTTT
CASSLGTSGMAGELFF
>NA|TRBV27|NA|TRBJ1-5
TGTGCCAGCATGCGGAGGCCGGGCCTCTTCTCGCAAAATCAGCCCCAGCATTTT
CASMRRPGLFSQNQPQHF
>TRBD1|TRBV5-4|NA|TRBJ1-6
TGTGCCAGCAGCCCCTTGGACAGGGACAATTCACCCCTCCACTTT
CASSPLDRDNSPLHF
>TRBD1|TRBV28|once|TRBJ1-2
TGTGCCAGTTTCGCCGGACAGGGGGCGAACTATGGCTACACCTTC
CASFAGQGANYGYTF
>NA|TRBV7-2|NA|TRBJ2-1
TGTGCCAGCAGCTTAGTCCTGATAGCGGTTTCAGGCAATGAGCAGTTCTTC
CASSLVLIAVSGNEQFF
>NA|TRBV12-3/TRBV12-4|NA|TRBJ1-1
TGTGCCAGCAGTTCAGGGGAAACTGAAGCTTTCTTT
CASSSGETEAFF
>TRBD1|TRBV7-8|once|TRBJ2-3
TGTGCCAGCAGCTGGAACCTCAGGGGGAGCACAGATACGCAGTATTTT
CASSWNLRGSTDTQYF
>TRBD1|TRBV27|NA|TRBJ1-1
TGTGCCAGCAGTTATTCAGGGGGGAGGATAAAAACTGAAGCTTTCTTT
CASSYSGGRIKTEAFF
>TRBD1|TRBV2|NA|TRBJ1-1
TGTGCCAGCAGCCCGGACAGGGCCGAAGCTTTCTTT
CASSPDRAEAFF
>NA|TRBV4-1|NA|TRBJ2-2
TGCGCCAGCAGACCATGGACAGACACCGGGGAGCTGTTTTTT
CASRPWTDTGELFF
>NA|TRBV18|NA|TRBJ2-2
TGTGCCAGCTCACCACTCAGGGTTGATGCCGGGGAGCTGTTTTTT
CASSPLRVDAGELFF
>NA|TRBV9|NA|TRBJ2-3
TGTGCCAGCAGCGGCACACAGGGAACAGGGAGAGGAACAGATACGCAGTATTTT
CASSGTQGTGRGTDTQYF
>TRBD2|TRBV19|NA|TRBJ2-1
TGTGCCAGTAAGGGGCTGAGGGCTAGCGGCTACAATGAGCAGTTCTTC
CASKGLRASGYNEQFF
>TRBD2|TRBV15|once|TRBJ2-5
TGTGCCACCAGCAGAGTGGGTAGCGGGAGGATAGGAGAGACCCAGTACTTC
CATSRVGSGRIGETQYF
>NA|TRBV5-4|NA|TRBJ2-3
TGTGCCAGCAGCTTGGCCTATCGGTCTAGCGAGGGGCCAGATACGCAGTATTTT
CASSLAYRSSEGPDTQYF
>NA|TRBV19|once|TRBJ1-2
TGTGCCAGTAGTTTCCCAGGGCGGTATGGCTACACCTTC
CASSFPGRYGYTF
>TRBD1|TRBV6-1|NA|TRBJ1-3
TGTGCCAGCAGTTCGACAGGGTCTGGAAACACCATATATTTT
CASSSTGSGNTIYF
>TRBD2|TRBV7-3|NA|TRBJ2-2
TGTGCCAGCAGCCCCCGACTAGCGGGAGTCACCGGGGAGCTGTTTTTT
CASSPRLAGVTGELFF
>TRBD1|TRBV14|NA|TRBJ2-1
TGTGCCAGCAGCCAAGATCTGGCGGACGACAGGGGGTGGTCTAGCGCCTACAATGAGCAGTTCTTC
CASSQDLADDRGWSSAYNEQFF
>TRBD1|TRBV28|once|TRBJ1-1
TGTGCCAGCGCCAGGGGGTCCGGAGAAGCTTTCTTT
CASARGSGEAFF
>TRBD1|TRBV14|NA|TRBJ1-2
TGTGCCAGCAGCCAAACGAGGGACAGCCAGCTTCGCTATGGCTACACCTTC
CASSQTRDSQLRYGYTF
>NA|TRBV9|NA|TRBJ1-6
TGTGCCAGCAGTCCGAGCTCCTATAATTCACCCCTCCACTTT
CASSPSSYNSPLHF
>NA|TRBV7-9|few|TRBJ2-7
TGTGCCAGCAGCTTAGCTAACTCCTACGAGCAGTACTTC
CASSLANSYEQYF
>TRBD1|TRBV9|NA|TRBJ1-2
TGTGCCAGCAGCGACGGGACAGGGATTAGTGGCTACACCTTC
CASSDGTGISGYTF
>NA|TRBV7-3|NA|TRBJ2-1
TGTGCCAGCAGCCCGGACAGTAGCTCCTACAATGAGCAGTTCTTC
CASSPDSSSYNEQFF
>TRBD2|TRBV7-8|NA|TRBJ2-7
TGTGCCAGCAGCTCAGAGCGGGGGAGATCCTACGAGCAGTACTTC
CASSSERGRSYEQYF
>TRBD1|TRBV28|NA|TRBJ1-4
TGTGCCAGCAGTCACCTGAGGGACAGTGAAAAACTGTTTTTT
CASSHLRDSEKLFF
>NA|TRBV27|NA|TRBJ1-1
TGTGCCAGCACCCCGTCCGCAGGGGTTACTGAAGCTTTCTTT
CASTPSAGVTEAFF
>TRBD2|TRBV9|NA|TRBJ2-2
TGTGCCAGCAGCGAACCGGGAGGGCCAGGCACCGGGGAGCTGTTTTTT
CASSEPGGPGTGELFF
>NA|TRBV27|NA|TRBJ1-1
TGTGCCAGCAGTGTTACACAGGGAGGGTACACTGAAGCTTTCTTT
CASSVTQGGYTEAFF
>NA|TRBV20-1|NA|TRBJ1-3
TGCAGTGCTAGTTGGCAAGCTGGAAACACCATATATTTT
CSASWQAGNTIYF
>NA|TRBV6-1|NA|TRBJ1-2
TGTGCCAGCAGTGAAAGCGACTATGGCTACACCTTC
CASSESDYGYTF
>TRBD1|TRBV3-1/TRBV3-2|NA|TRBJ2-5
TGTGCCAGCAGCCAAGGGGACAGGGGGAGATACTTC
CASSQGDRGRYF
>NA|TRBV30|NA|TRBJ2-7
TGTGCCTGGAATTTAGGGGCAGGGAAACACGAGCAGTACTTC
CAWNLGAGKHEQYF
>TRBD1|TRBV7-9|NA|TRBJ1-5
TGTGCCAGCAGCTCGGGGACAGGGGGTGGTCAGCCCCAGCATTTT
CASSSGTGGGQPQHF
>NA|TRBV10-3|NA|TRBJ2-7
TGTGCCATCAGTGAGTCCGGAGGACCACCCTACGAGCAGTACTTC
CAISESGGPPYEQYF
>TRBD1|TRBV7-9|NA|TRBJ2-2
TGTGCCAGCAGGCCCACAGGGGGCACCGGGGAGCTGTTTTTT
CASRPTGGTGELFF